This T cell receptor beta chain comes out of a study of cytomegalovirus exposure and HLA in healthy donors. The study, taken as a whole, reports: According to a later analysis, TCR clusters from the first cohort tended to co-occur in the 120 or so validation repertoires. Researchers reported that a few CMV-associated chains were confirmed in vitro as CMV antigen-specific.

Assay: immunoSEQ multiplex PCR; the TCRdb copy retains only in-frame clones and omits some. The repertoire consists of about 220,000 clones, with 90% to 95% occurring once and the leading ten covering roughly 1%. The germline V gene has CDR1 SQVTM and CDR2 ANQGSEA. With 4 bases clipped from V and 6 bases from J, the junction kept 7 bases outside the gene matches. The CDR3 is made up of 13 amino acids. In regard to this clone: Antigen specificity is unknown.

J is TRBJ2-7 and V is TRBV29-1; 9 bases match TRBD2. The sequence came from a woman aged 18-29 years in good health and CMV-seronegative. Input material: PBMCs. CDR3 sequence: CSVVVSGGLEQYF. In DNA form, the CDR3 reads TGCAGCGTTGTTGTTAGCGGGGGCCTCGAGCAGTACTTC.